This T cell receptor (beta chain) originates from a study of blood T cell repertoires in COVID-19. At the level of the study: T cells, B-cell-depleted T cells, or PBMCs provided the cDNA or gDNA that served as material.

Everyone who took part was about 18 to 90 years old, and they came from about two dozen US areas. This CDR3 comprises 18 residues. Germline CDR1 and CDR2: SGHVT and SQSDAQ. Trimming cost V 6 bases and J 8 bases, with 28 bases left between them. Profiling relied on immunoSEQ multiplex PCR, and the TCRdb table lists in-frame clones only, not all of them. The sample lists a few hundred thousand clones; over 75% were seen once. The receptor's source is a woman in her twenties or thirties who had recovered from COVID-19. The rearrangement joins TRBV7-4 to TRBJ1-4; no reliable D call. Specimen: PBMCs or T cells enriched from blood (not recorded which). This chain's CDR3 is CASSLIRRSPLLHEKLFF. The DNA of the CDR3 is TGTGCCAGCAGTCTAATCAGGAGGAGCCCGCTTCTCCACGAAAAACTGTTTTTT.